The 20 T cell receptor beta chains in this list originate from one sample, sequenced in a study of blood T cell repertoires in COVID-19. The data were produced by immunoSEQ multiplex PCR, yet TCRdb's version contains in-frame clones alone and is incomplete. The data contain 80,000 to 130,000 clones, just under 95% of them singletons. What was sequenced was peripheral blood. These receptors were collected from a man between 65 and 85 years old with acute or convalescent COVID-19.

The rearrangement links TRBV7-9 to TRBJ2-5; no clear D. Trimming pared 5 bases from V and 3 bases from J, leaving 10 bases between. The CDR3 loop spans 13 amino acids. CDR1 is SEHNR and CDR2 is FQNEAQ in the germline V gene (reference sequence). The CDR3 spells CASSAAGEETQYF. DNA of the CDR3: TGTGCCAGCAGCGCGGCCGGAGAAGAGACCCAGTACTTC.

The rearrangement uses TRBV18 and TRBJ1-2; 9 bases match TRBD1. Germline assignment: CDR1 KGHSH and CDR2 LQKENI. The ends lost 11 bases at V and 3 bases at J; junction bases unmatched: 22. The CDR3 sequence is 18 residues long. In DNA form, the CDR3 reads TGTGCCGCGATACCAATCAAAAACAGGGGGCGGCTCCACTATGGCTACACCTTC. This translates into CAAIPIKNRGRLHYGYTF.

This clone was seen only a few times. CDR3 amino acids: CASSRGSFQPQHF. The CDR3 DNA sequence: TGTGCCAGCAGCCGAGGGAGTTTTCAGCCCCAGCATTTT. J is TRBJ1-5 and V is TRBV7-2; D is unresolved. Germline-derived CDR1 and CDR2 are SGHTA and FQGNSA. The CDR3 extends over 13 amino acids. Trimming shortened V by 5 bases and J by 6 bases, and 11 bases separated the two germline ends.

The chain employs TRBV4-1 and TRBJ2-2; D is possibly TRBD1 (6 bases). This CDR3 spans 14 amino acids. V lost 4 bases, J lost 6 bases, and 12 bases lay in between. Germline CDR1 reads MGHRA; CDR2 reads YSYEKL. CDR3 amino acids: CASSLTGRSGELFF. The CDR3 nucleotides read TGCGCCAGCAGCCTAACAGGGAGATCCGGGGAGCTGTTTTTT.

The chain recombines TRBV10-3 with TRBJ1-2; D gene ambiguous. Germline assignment: CDR1 ENHRY and CDR2 SYGVKD. This CDR3 spans 11 amino acids. Between the trimmed V and J ends, which lost 7 bases and 7 bases, there was a span of 10 bases. The CDR3 region is CAINRAGGYTF. The CDR3, as DNA: TGTGCCATCAATCGGGCGGGTGGCTACACCTTC.

V is TRBV6-5 and J is TRBJ2-5; possible D gene TRBD2, 6 bases. There are 14 residues in the CDR3. Trimming took 7 bases from V and 2 from J, leaving 14 bases between them. CDR1 MNHEY and CDR2 SVGAGI come from the germline V gene. CDR3 coding DNA: TGTGCCAGCACCAAGACGGGGGTACAAGAGACCCAGTACTTC. This translates into CASTKTGVQETQYF.

This sequence joins TRBV6-5 and TRBJ2-1; perhaps TRBD2 as D (6 bases). V was shortened by 2 bases and J by 4 bases, with 9 bases between the two germline ends. Germline V CDR1 and CDR2: MNHEY, SVGAGI. The CDR3 loop spans 14 amino acids. The CDR3 is CASSYGAGYNEQFF. The CDR3 DNA reads TGTGCCAGCAGTTACGGCGCGGGGTACAATGAGCAGTTCTTC.

V usage is TRBV3-1 (or the pseudogene TRBV3-2) and J usage is TRBJ2-7; tentatively, D is TRBD2 (7 bases). In germline, CDR1 is LGHDT, CDR2 YNNKEL (reference sequence). There are 18 residues in the CDR3. V was clipped by 3 bases and J by 1 base, with 22 bases between them. DNA of the CDR3: TGTGCCAGCAGCCATATCCCCCCGGCGCGGGGGCGGTCCTACGAGCAGTACTTC. Translated, it gives CASSHIPPARGRSYEQYF.

The chain recombines TRBV4-3 with TRBJ2-2; tentatively, D is TRBD1 (6 bases). V was cut by 10 bases and J by 6 bases, with 9 bases left in between. CDR1 is LGHNA, CDR2 YSLEER, per germline. The CDR3 is 11 residues long. The CDR3 DNA is TGCGCCACCAGGGGCGCCGGGGAGCTGTTTTTT. The encoded protein is CATRGAGELFF.

This chain uses TRBV9 with TRBJ2-1; 8 nucleotides line up with TRBD2. CDR1 is SGDLS, CDR2 YYNGEE, per germline. The CDR3 is 16 amino acids. V lost 6 bases, J lost 7 bases, and 15 bases stayed unmatched. CDR3 loop: CASTHGREASGNEQFF. The CDR3 DNA reads as TGTGCCAGCACCCACGGGCGGGAGGCCTCCGGTAATGAGCAGTTCTTC.

The gene calls are TRBV2 and TRBJ2-4, with D possibly matching TRBD2 (6 bases). Germline CDR1 and CDR2: SNHLY and FYNNEI. Trimming took off 7 bases at V and 12 bases at J, with 13 bases between the two ends. CDR3 length equals 11 residues. For the CDR3, the DNA is TGTGCCAGCACTCGAGACGGGGGTCAGTACTTC. Protein product: CASTRDGGQYF.

The chain combines TRBV12-2 with TRBJ1-2; TRBD1, the D gene given by the table, was not confirmed from the DNA. TRBV12-2 is listed as a pseudogene. The CDR3 sequence is 13 residues long. CDR3 loop: CASRLGQGRGYTF. In DNA form, the CDR3 reads TGTGCAAGTCGCTTAGGGCAGGGGAGAGGCTACACCTTC.

This clone appeared a single time. V is TRBV18 and J is TRBJ1-1; D not resolved. The CDR3 has 14 residues. Per the germline V gene, CDR1 is KGHSH and CDR2 is LQKENI. Trimming stripped 8 bases from V and 11 bases from J, with 24 bases between. In nucleotides, the CDR3 is TGTGCCAGCCGGACCGGGGAGGGTAGGTTCGAGGCTTTCTTT. It translates to CASRTGEGRFEAFF.

V and J are TRBV27 and TRBJ2-7, with D tentatively TRBD1 (8 bases). Germline values: CDR1 MNHEY, CDR2 SMNVEV (reference sequence). The CDR3 covers 12 residues. V lost 8 bases and J lost 5, with 13 bases in between. The CDR3 coding sequence is TGTGCCAGCCGACAGGGGAGGGACGAGCAGTACTTC. It yields the protein CASRQGRDEQYF.

The CDR3 DNA reads TGTGCCAGCAGCTCAAACAGGGGTGGTGGAAACACCATATATTTT. Protein sequence: CASSSNRGGGNTIYF. V usage is TRBV5-4 and J usage is TRBJ1-3, with 7 bases matching TRBD1. CDR3 length equals 15 residues. Germline assignment: CDR1 SGHNT and CDR2 YYREEE (reference sequence). The ends lost 3 bases at V and 3 bases at J; junction bases unmatched: 6.

The rearrangement links TRBV5-4 to TRBJ2-1; D unclear. V was clipped by 2 bases and J by 7 bases, with 13 bases between them. The CDR3 is 14 residues long. Germline V gene lookup returns CDR1 SGHNT and CDR2 YYREEE (reference sequence). CDR3 amino acids: CASSLALPGNEQFF. The CDR3 nucleotides are TGTGCCAGCAGCTTAGCACTCCCCGGGAATGAGCAGTTCTTC.

The V call is TRBV7-2, the J call TRBJ1-1; TRBD1 matches 10 bases. The V gene end was trimmed by 5 bases and the J gene end by 5 bases; junction bases not matched to a gene: 14. Germline V gene data show CDR1 as SGHTA and CDR2 as FQGNSA. The CDR3 is 17 amino acids. The CDR3 bases are TGTGCCAGCAGCCCAAGACAGGGGGCGTTCCTATGGACTGAAGCTTTCTTT. Protein: CASSPRQGAFLWTEAFF.

This sequence joins TRBV11-2 and TRBJ2-3; no clear D gene. Germline V gene sequence: CDR1 SGHAT, CDR2 FQNNGV. Deletions cut 0 bases from V and 4 bases from J, with 11 bases between. The CDR3 covers 15 residues. The CDR3 region is CASSLEGRLADTQYF. In DNA, the CDR3 is TGTGCCAGCAGCTTAGAGGGCAGGTTGGCAGATACGCAGTATTTT. Full variable domain (outside the CDR3, taken from reference TRBV11-2 and TRBJ2-3): EAGVAQSPRYKIIEKRQSVAFWCNPISGHATLYWYQQILGQGPKLLIQFQNNGVVDDSQLPKDRFSAERLKGVDSTLKIQPAKLEDSAVYLCASSLEGRLADTQYFGPGTRLTVL.

J is TRBJ1-5 and V is TRBV29-1, with unresolved D. V was shortened by 6 bases and J by 6 bases, with 15 bases between the two germline ends. The CDR3 loop spans 13 amino acids. CDR1 is SQVTM and CDR2 is ANQGSEA in the germline V gene. The CDR3 is CSVGATWGQPQHF. The CDR3 coding sequence is TGCAGCGTGGGAGCCACTTGGGGTCAGCCCCAGCATTTT. Complete variable domain (other parts from reference TRBV29-1 and TRBJ1-5): SAVISQKPSRDICQRGTSLTIQCQVDSQVTMMFWYRQQPGQSLTLIATANQGSEATYESGFVIDKFPISRPNLTFSTLTVSNMSPEDSSIYLCSVGATWGQPQHFGDGTRLSIL.

The chain combines TRBV7-8 with TRBJ1-1; D remains unclear. V was clipped by 2 bases and J by 1 base, with 5 bases between them. CDR3 length: 13 amino acids. Germline assignment: CDR1 SGHVS and CDR2 FQNEAQ. This CDR3 is CASSLMANTEAFF. In DNA form, the CDR3 reads TGTGCCAGCAGCTTAATGGCGAACACTGAAGCTTTCTTT. The variable domain in full, with the rest retrieved from reference TRBV7-8 and TRBJ1-1, is GAGVSQSPRYKVAKRGQDVALRCDPISGHVSLFWYQQALGQGPEFLTYFQNEAQLDKSGLPSDRFFAERPEGSVSTLKIQRTQQEDSAVYLCASSLMANTEAFFGQGTRLTVV.